Listed below are T cell receptor beta chains from one sample, sequenced in a study of graft-versus-host responses after intestinal transplantation. Libraries were prepared by immunoSEQ multiplex PCR; TCRdb keeps only in-frame clonotypes and omits some of them. In the table there are 14,000 or so clones, about 89% of which are singletons. The sample in question was bone marrow, obtained roughly 120 days after intestinal transplantation. These receptors were obtained from a human patient who received an intestinal transplant, so some T cells may come from the graft donor. Both conserved end residues are part of each CDR3. D genes are given only for firm matches. Clone size appears in some rows only: once, few, many, or a class for an expanded clone.

clone_size: NA
d_call: NA
v_call: TRBV6-5
j_call: TRBJ2-7
cdr3_aa: CASSSWGEQYF
cdr3_nt: TGTGCCAGCAGTTCATGGGGCGAGCAGTACTTC

clone_size: NA
d_call: NA
v_call: TRBV19
j_call: TRBJ2-7
cdr3_aa: CASSQARTYEQYF
cdr3_nt: TGTGCCAGTAGCCAGGCACGAACCTACGAGCAGTACTTC

clone_size: once
d_call: NA
v_call: TRBV19
j_call: TRBJ2-6
cdr3_aa: CASSIAGGTGPSGANVLTF
cdr3_nt: TGTGCCAGTAGTATAGCGGGGGGGACAGGACCCTCTGGGGCCAACGTCCTGACTTTC

clone_size: NA
d_call: NA
v_call: TRBV6-1
j_call: TRBJ1-2
cdr3_aa: CASSEEASGSYGYTF
cdr3_nt: TGTGCCAGCAGTGAAGAGGCGTCAGGTTCCTATGGCTACACCTTC

clone_size: few
d_call: NA
v_call: TRBV9
j_call: TRBJ2-1
cdr3_aa: CASSSSVLAYNEQFF
cdr3_nt: TGTGCCAGCAGCTCCTCCGTCCTGGCCTACAATGAGCAGTTCTTC

clone_size: NA
d_call: TRBD2
v_call: TRBV28
j_call: TRBJ2-3
cdr3_aa: CASSITSGYTDTQYF
cdr3_nt: TGTGCCAGCAGCATCACTAGCGGATACACAGATACGCAGTATTTT

clone_size: NA
d_call: NA
v_call: TRBV19
j_call: TRBJ1-5
cdr3_aa: CASHREPYSNQPQHF
cdr3_nt: TGTGCCAGCCACAGGGAACCCTATAGCAATCAGCCCCAGCATTTT

clone_size: NA
d_call: NA
v_call: TRBV7-9
j_call: TRBJ2-7
cdr3_aa: CASSLLYEQYF
cdr3_nt: TGTGCCAGCAGCCTACTCTACGAGCAGTACTTC

clone_size: NA
d_call: NA
v_call: TRBV16
j_call: TRBJ2-3
cdr3_aa: CASAPTGRTDTQYF
cdr3_nt: TGTGCCAGCGCCCCCACAGGGCGCACAGATACGCAGTATTTT

clone_size: once
d_call: NA
v_call: TRBV7-9
j_call: TRBJ1-1
cdr3_aa: CASSFGGQGTEAFF
cdr3_nt: TGTGCCAGCAGCTTTGGAGGACAAGGCACTGAAGCTTTCTTT

clone_size: once
d_call: TRBD1
v_call: TRBV28
j_call: TRBJ2-2
cdr3_aa: CASSCLPGQGNTGELFF
cdr3_nt: TGTGCCAGCAGCTGCCTCCCGGGACAGGGAAACACCGGGGAGCTGTTTTTT

clone_size: NA
d_call: TRBD2
v_call: TRBV11-2
j_call: TRBJ2-3
cdr3_aa: CASSFGLAVSTDTQYF
cdr3_nt: TGTGCCAGCAGCTTTGGACTAGCGGTTAGCACAGATACGCAGTATTTT

clone_size: NA
d_call: NA
v_call: TRBV5-5
j_call: TRBJ1-1
cdr3_aa: CASSLDRNTEAFF
cdr3_nt: TGTGCCAGCAGCTTGGATAGGAACACTGAAGCTTTCTTT

clone_size: once
d_call: TRBD1
v_call: TRBV15
j_call: TRBJ2-2
cdr3_aa: CATRRQGATGELFF
cdr3_nt: TGTGCCACCAGAAGACAGGGGGCAACCGGGGAGCTGTTTTTT

clone_size: NA
d_call: NA
v_call: TRBV15
j_call: TRBJ2-7
cdr3_aa: CATRGPLFNEQYF
cdr3_nt: TGTGCCACCCGCGGACCCCTGTTCAACGAGCAGTACTTC

clone_size: NA
d_call: TRBD2
v_call: TRBV7-9
j_call: TRBJ2-1
cdr3_aa: CASSLGTSDLSYNEQFF
cdr3_nt: TGTGCCAGCAGCTTAGGGACTAGCGACCTTTCCTACAATGAGCAGTTCTTC

clone_size: NA
d_call: NA
v_call: TRBV7-2
j_call: TRBJ2-7
cdr3_aa: CASSYGTVAYEQYF
cdr3_nt: TGTGCCAGCAGCTACGGGACTGTAGCCTACGAGCAGTACTTC

clone_size: NA
d_call: NA
v_call: TRBV9
j_call: TRBJ2-1
cdr3_aa: CASSPRGGWEHNEQFF
cdr3_nt: TGTGCCAGCAGCCCCCGGGGCGGGTGGGAACACAATGAGCAGTTCTTC

clone_size: NA
d_call: TRBD2
v_call: TRBV4-3
j_call: TRBJ2-1
cdr3_aa: CASSQGLAGGVGYNEQFF
cdr3_nt: TGCGCCAGCAGCCAAGGACTAGCGGGAGGGGTGGGATACAATGAGCAGTTCTTC

clone_size: NA
d_call: NA
v_call: TRBV6-1
j_call: TRBJ2-7
cdr3_aa: CASTRTDYEQYF
cdr3_nt: TGTGCCAGCACTCGGACGGACTACGAGCAGTACTTC

clone_size: NA
d_call: TRBD1
v_call: TRBV4-1
j_call: TRBJ2-7
cdr3_aa: CASSQVDRAVYEQYF
cdr3_nt: TGCGCCAGCAGCCAAGTTGACAGGGCAGTTTACGAGCAGTACTTC

clone_size: NA
d_call: NA
v_call: TRBV25-1
j_call: TRBJ1-1
cdr3_aa: CASSGGDTEAFF
cdr3_nt: TGTGCCAGCAGTGGGGGCGACACTGAAGCTTTCTTT

clone_size: NA
d_call: NA
v_call: TRBV5-1
j_call: TRBJ2-2
cdr3_aa: CASSPPVGSPNTGELFF
cdr3_nt: TGCGCCAGCAGCCCTCCGGTCGGTTCCCCGAACACCGGGGAGCTGTTTTTT

clone_size: NA
d_call: NA
v_call: TRBV5-1
j_call: TRBJ1-3
cdr3_aa: CASRSGTGNTIYF
cdr3_nt: TGCGCCAGCCGTTCAGGAACTGGAAACACCATATATTTT

clone_size: NA
d_call: TRBD2
v_call: TRBV7-8
j_call: TRBJ2-5
cdr3_aa: CASSHPRTSGYQETQYF
cdr3_nt: TGTGCCAGCAGCCATCCCAGGACTAGCGGGTACCAAGAGACCCAGTACTTC

clone_size: NA
d_call: TRBD1
v_call: TRBV6-1
j_call: TRBJ1-4
cdr3_aa: CASSEAEGQGGEKLFF
cdr3_nt: TGTGCCAGCAGTGAAGCGGAGGGACAGGGGGGTGAAAAACTGTTTTTT

clone_size: NA
d_call: NA
v_call: TRBV21-1
j_call: TRBJ1-1
cdr3_aa: CASSTLKIVDTEAFF
cdr3_nt: TGTGCCAGCAGCACTCTTAAAATCGTGGACACTGAAGCTTTCTTT

clone_size: NA
d_call: TRBD2
v_call: TRBV4-3
j_call: TRBJ2-7
cdr3_aa: CASSQRLAESYEQYF
cdr3_nt: TGCGCCAGCAGCCAAAGGCTAGCGGAGTCCTACGAGCAGTACTTC

clone_size: NA
d_call: NA
v_call: TRBV5-6
j_call: TRBJ2-7
cdr3_aa: CASSRASYEQYF
cdr3_nt: TGTGCCAGCAGTCGCGCATCCTACGAGCAGTACTTC

clone_size: NA
d_call: NA
v_call: TRBV11-3
j_call: TRBJ2-1
cdr3_aa: CASSLDFGVWNEQFF
cdr3_nt: TGTGCCAGCAGCTTAGATTTTGGGGTCTGGAATGAGCAGTTCTTC

clone_size: NA
d_call: NA
v_call: TRBV5-4
j_call: TRBJ2-6
cdr3_aa: CASSLAPSGANVLTF
cdr3_nt: TGTGCCAGCAGCTTGGCCCCCTCTGGGGCCAACGTCCTGACTTTC

clone_size: NA
d_call: TRBD2
v_call: TRBV7-9
j_call: TRBJ2-2
cdr3_aa: CASSPPSGRAGELFF
cdr3_nt: TGTGCCAGCAGCCCCCCTAGCGGGAGGGCCGGGGAGCTGTTTTTT

clone_size: NA
d_call: TRBD1
v_call: TRBV29-1
j_call: TRBJ2-7
cdr3_aa: CSAGWETGSYEQYF
cdr3_nt: TGCAGCGCTGGGTGGGAGACAGGGTCATACGAGCAGTACTTC

clone_size: NA
d_call: NA
v_call: TRBV7-9
j_call: TRBJ2-2
cdr3_aa: CASSLTAASTGELFF
cdr3_nt: TGTGCCAGCAGCCTGACCGCCGCTAGCACCGGGGAGCTGTTTTTT

clone_size: NA
d_call: NA
v_call: TRBV7-8
j_call: TRBJ2-7
cdr3_aa: CASSLGESYEQYF
cdr3_nt: TGTGCCAGCAGCTTGGGGGAGTCCTACGAGCAGTACTTC

clone_size: NA
d_call: NA
v_call: TRBV7-6
j_call: TRBJ1-2
cdr3_aa: CASSLAAFYGYTF
cdr3_nt: TGTGCCAGCAGCTTAGCAGCTTTCTATGGCTACACCTTC

clone_size: NA
d_call: TRBD1
v_call: TRBV19
j_call: TRBJ1-1
cdr3_aa: CASSSGQGASSEAFF
cdr3_nt: TGTGCCAGTAGCTCGGGACAGGGGGCGAGTAGTGAAGCTTTCTTT

clone_size: once
d_call: NA
v_call: TRBV10-3
j_call: TRBJ1-2
cdr3_aa: CAIKVLGSGSGYTF
cdr3_nt: TGTGCCATCAAGGTTCTAGGGAGCGGTTCTGGCTACACCTTC

clone_size: NA
d_call: TRBD1
v_call: TRBV28
j_call: TRBJ1-2
cdr3_aa: CASRSGGASYGYTF
cdr3_nt: TGTGCCAGCAGGTCAGGGGGCGCCAGCTATGGCTACACCTTC

clone_size: NA
d_call: TRBD1
v_call: TRBV5-6
j_call: TRBJ1-4
cdr3_aa: CASSFQGGLNEKLFF
cdr3_nt: TGTGCCAGCAGCTTCCAGGGGGGGCTTAATGAAAAACTGTTTTTT

clone_size: NA
d_call: NA
v_call: TRBV6-5
j_call: TRBJ1-4
cdr3_aa: CASSGTNEKLFF
cdr3_nt: TGTGCCAGCAGTGGTACTAATGAAAAACTGTTTTTT

clone_size: NA
d_call: TRBD2
v_call: TRBV15
j_call: TRBJ2-3
cdr3_aa: CATSREASGGTDTQYF
cdr3_nt: TGTGCCACCAGCAGAGAGGCTAGCGGGGGCACAGATACGCAGTATTTT

clone_size: once
d_call: NA
v_call: TRBV7-8
j_call: TRBJ2-7
cdr3_aa: CASSQRGFYEQYF
cdr3_nt: TGTGCCAGCAGCCAGAGGGGTTTCTACGAGCAGTACTTC

clone_size: NA
d_call: TRBD1
v_call: TRBV5-4
j_call: TRBJ2-7
cdr3_aa: CASSLVSRDRGHEQYF
cdr3_nt: TGTGCCAGCAGCTTGGTGTCTCGGGACAGGGGGCACGAGCAGTACTTC

clone_size: NA
d_call: NA
v_call: TRBV6-6
j_call: TRBJ2-1
cdr3_aa: CASSYRGNEQFF
cdr3_nt: TGTGCCAGCAGTTACAGGGGCAATGAGCAGTTCTTC

clone_size: NA
d_call: NA
v_call: TRBV9
j_call: TRBJ1-2
cdr3_aa: CASSVARDRANYGYTF
cdr3_nt: TGTGCCAGCAGCGTAGCCAGGGACCGAGCTAACTATGGCTACACCTTC

clone_size: NA
d_call: TRBD2
v_call: TRBV9
j_call: TRBJ2-7
cdr3_aa: CASSPTSGLAGEQYF
cdr3_nt: TGTGCCAGCAGCCCCACTTCGGGACTAGCAGGCGAGCAGTACTTC

clone_size: few
d_call: TRBD1
v_call: TRBV7-2
j_call: TRBJ1-2
cdr3_aa: CASSTSGTERGYTF
cdr3_nt: TGTGCCAGCAGCACATCCGGGACAGAGCGTGGCTACACCTTC